These 17 T cell receptor beta chains share one sample of origin, sequenced in a study of shared clonotypes between healthy human individuals. Libraries were prepared by immunoSEQ multiplex PCR; TCRdb keeps only in-frame clonotypes and omits some of them. The table shows 2.5 million or so clones, with 85% to 95% occurring only once. The specimen was naive CD4+ T cells sorted from blood. Subset of the sample: CD45RA+ positively selected. These receptors came from a young man in good health.

The chain links TRBV19 to TRBJ2-6, with a tentative D call TRBD1 (6 bases). CDR3 size: 15 residues. The ends were cut back, 5 bases at V and 2 bases at J, with 10 bases in the middle. Looked up from germline, CDR1 is LNHDA and CDR2 is SQIVND (reference sequence). The CDR3 sequence is CASSRTGTGANVLTF. Written as DNA, the CDR3 is TGTGCCAGTAGTCGTACAGGGACTGGGGCCAACGTCCTGACTTTC.

The genes are TRBV18 and TRBJ2-1; 8 bases align to TRBD2. Looked up from germline, CDR1 is KGHSH and CDR2 is LQKENI. This CDR3 contains 14 residues. V trimming: 3 bases; J trimming: 8 bases; junction bases outside the gene matches: 6. The DNA of the CDR3 is TGTGCCAGCTCACCCGAGACTAGCGTCGATGAGCAGTTCTTC. As protein: CASSPETSVDEQFF.

V is TRBV2 and J is TRBJ2-5; 9 bases are shared with TRBD1. The germline V gene encodes CDR1 SNHLY and CDR2 FYNNEI. Losses at the gene ends were 8 bases for V and 4 bases for J; bases not matched to a gene: 2. This CDR3 contains 12 residues. As DNA, the CDR3 is TGTGCCAGCGGGGGACAGGGAGAGACCCAGTACTTC. It specifies CASGGQGETQYF.

This sequence joins TRBV10-1 and TRBJ2-3, with 10 bases aligning to TRBD1. J was trimmed by 6 bases and V by 6 bases; bases with no gene match: 6. In germline, CDR1 is WNHNN, CDR2 SYGVQD (reference sequence). This CDR3 has 14 residues. The CDR3 DNA sequence: TGCGCCAGCAGCAGGGACAGGGGAGGCGATACGCAGTATTTT. Translating it yields CASSRDRGGDTQYF.

V and J are TRBV11-2 and TRBJ2-5, with 7 bases matching TRBD1. Germline V gene sequence: CDR1 SGHAT, CDR2 FQNNGV. J lost 2 bases, V lost 4 bases, and 7 bases had no gene match. This CDR3 region has 15 residues. The DNA for the CDR3 is TGTGCCAGCAGCTCGCGACAGGGTGGGCAAGAGACCCAGTACTTC. This translates into CASSSRQGGQETQYF.

The V and J genes are TRBV18 and TRBJ2-1; D may match TRBD1 or TRBD2 (8 bases each). V was clipped by 3 bases and J by 1 base, with 25 bases between them. The CDR3 totals 20 residues. The germline gives CDR1 KGHSH, CDR2 LQKENI. Here the CDR3 reads CASSPDRGRIGGGSYNEQFF. CDR3 bases: TGTGCCAGCTCACCTGACAGGGGCCGCATCGGCGGGGGGTCCTACAATGAGCAGTTCTTC.

The chain links TRBV6-1 to TRBJ2-1; 9 bases match TRBD2. Germline V gene sequence: CDR1 MNHNS, CDR2 SASEGT. Unmatched junction bases numbered 6, after V lost 8 bases and J lost 4 bases. The CDR3 totals 14 residues. The CDR3 spells CASGSGGGYNEQFF. The CDR3 DNA reads as TGTGCCAGCGGTAGCGGGGGAGGATACAATGAGCAGTTCTTC.

As concerns this clone: The junction does not match germline at one end; this may be a read error. The chain employs TRBV27 and TRBJ1-5; 7 nucleotides match TRBD1. This CDR3 region has 12 residues. CDR1 is MNHEY and CDR2 is SMNVEV in the germline V gene (reference sequence). The CDR3 loop is CMMGQSNQPQHF. The CDR3 bases are TGCATGATGGGACAGTCAAATCAGCCCCAGCATTTT.

The CDR3 here is CASSGTLNQPQHF. The DNA for the CDR3 is TGTGCCAGCAGCGGGACACTCAATCAGCCCCAGCATTTT. This chain joins TRBV6-1 and TRBJ1-5; weak D call: TRBD1 (6 bases). The CDR3 loop spans 13 amino acids. Germline loops: CDR1 MNHNS, CDR2 SASEGT. The V gene lost 6 bases and the J gene lost 3 bases, with 9 bases spanning the gap.

The rearrangement uses TRBV9 and TRBJ2-3; either TRBD1 or TRBD2 may fit D (5 bases each). V was shortened by 1 base and J by 0 bases, with 12 bases between the two germline ends. The CDR3 spans 16 residues. The germline V gene encodes CDR1 SGDLS and CDR2 YYNGEE. CDR3: CASSVFEGTSTDTQYF. DNA of the CDR3: TGTGCCAGCAGCGTATTCGAGGGGACCAGCACAGATACGCAGTATTTT.

This clone turned up a few times. Within the sample, other DNA sequences also encode this same CDR3. The V call is TRBV18, the J call TRBJ1-6; D remains ambiguous. The CDR3 is 13 residues long. Trimming removed 3 bases at V and 7 bases at J, with 7 bases between. Germline V gives CDR1 KGHSH, CDR2 LQKENI. CDR3: CASSPLGNSPLHF. The CDR3 DNA is TGTGCCAGCTCACCTTTGGGGAATTCACCCCTCCACTTT.

The V and J genes are TRBV7-2 and TRBJ1-6, with 8 bases lining up with TRBD1. The CDR3 contains 15 residues. Per the germline V gene, CDR1 is SGHTA and CDR2 is FQGNSA. With 5 bases clipped from V and 4 bases from J, the junction kept 4 bases outside the gene matches. CDR3 in amino acids: CASSPGQGYNSPLHF. Here the CDR3 DNA reads TGTGCCAGCAGCCCTGGACAGGGTTATAATTCACCCCTCCACTTT.

This rearrangement joins TRBV9 to TRBJ1-2; 7 nucleotides agree with TRBD1. CDR1 and CDR2 (germline): SGDLS, YYNGEE. V was pared by 3 bases and J by 4 bases, with 6 bases of the junction left unmatched. There are 14 residues in the CDR3. CDR3 in amino acids: CASSAQQGFYGYTF. Here the CDR3 DNA reads TGTGCCAGCAGCGCCCAACAGGGGTTCTATGGCTACACCTTC.

The CDR3 nucleotides are TGTGCCAGTAGTATAGTAGCGGGATTCGGGAATGAGCAGTTCTTC. It codes for CASSIVAGFGNEQFF. The gene calls are TRBV19 and TRBJ2-1; 8 bases are a match to TRBD2. Germline values: CDR1 LNHDA, CDR2 SQIVND (reference sequence). The J segment lost 7 bases and the V segment lost 1 base, leaving 6 bases of the junction unmatched. The CDR3 has 15 residues.

Points on this clone: In the same sample, other DNA sequences code for this CDR3. This chain uses TRBV6-6 with TRBJ2-7; D is uncertain. Trimming stripped 0 bases from V and 5 bases from J, with 2 bases between. The CDR3 has 11 amino acids. Germline CDR1 is MNHNY and CDR2 is SVGAGI (reference sequence). This CDR3 is CASSYSHEQYF. In DNA form, the CDR3 reads TGTGCCAGCAGTTACTCACACGAGCAGTACTTC.

The chain couples TRBV7-2 to TRBJ2-7; 10 bases match TRBD2. The CDR3 is 16 amino acids. Germline loops: CDR1 SGHTA, CDR2 FQGNSA. V lost 1 base to trimming and J lost 4 bases; unmatched junction nucleotides: 7. The CDR3 region is CASSLGASGSGYEQYF. CDR3 DNA: TGTGCCAGCAGCTTAGGTGCTAGCGGGAGCGGTTACGAGCAGTACTTC. The variable domain in full, completed from reference TRBV7-2 and TRBJ2-7, reads GAGVSQSPSNKVTEKGKDVELRCDPISGHTALYWYRQSLGQGLEFLIYFQGNSAPDKSGLPSDRFSAERTGGSVSTLTIQRTQQEDSAVYLCASSLGASGSGYEQYFGPGTRLTVT.

The chain recombines TRBV10-1 with TRBJ2-3, with no clear D. V lost 5 bases and J 2 bases, leaving 14 bases between the germline ends. CDR1 and CDR2 (germline): WNHNN, SYGVQD (reference sequence). The CDR3 loop spans 15 amino acids. Here the CDR3 reads CASSPMGFLTDTQYF. In DNA form, the CDR3 reads TGCGCCAGCAGTCCCATGGGATTTCTCACAGATACGCAGTATTTT.